The present TCR beta chain was sequenced within a study of blood T cell repertoires in COVID-19. This CDR3 has 14 residues. V shed 2 bases, J shed 1 base, and the junction held 1 base outside the gene matches. CDR1 is MNHEY and CDR2 is SMNVEV in the germline V gene (reference sequence). Points on this clone: The sample holds other DNA sequences that translate to the same CDR3.

Assay used: immunoSEQ multiplex PCR; TCRdb lists only in-frame clones, some missing. This table has about 87,000 clones, around 87% appearing once. The receptor was isolated from a man aged 35 to 55 with acute or convalescent COVID-19. Input material: peripheral blood. V gene TRBV27 combines with J gene TRBJ1-1; 7 bases line up with TRBD1. The CDR3 loop is CASSLRQGNTEAFF. The CDR3 bases are TGTGCCAGCAGTTTACGACAGGGGAACACTGAAGCTTTCTTT.